This T cell receptor (beta chain) was captured by sequencing in a study of beta chain features in type 1 diabetes. The V gene's germline CDR1 is MNHEY and CDR2 SMNVEV (reference sequence). Trimming at V came to 6 bases and at J to 2 bases, leaving 6 bases not matched to a gene. The CDR3 is made up of 14 amino acids. Sorting of CD4+ naive, central memory, regulatory and stem cell-like memory cells was performed via CD45RO/CCR7/CD25/CD127/CD95/CD27. The investigators reverse transcribed all of the isolated RNA, so they sequenced expressed TCRB transcripts. Some clones are missing from TCRdb's copy, which holds only in-frame ones; the method was immunoSEQ multiplex PCR. Altogether 120,000 to 150,000 clones are present, roughly 53% being singletons, with the ten largest covering 0.42%.

The sequencing input was Tregs from blood. The chain joins TRBV27 to TRBJ2-7, with 8 bases fitting TRBD2. The source is a man in his late teens or twenties in good health. CDR3 coding DNA: TGTGCCAGCAGGCTAGCGGGTCGAACCTACGAGCAGTACTTC. Residues: CASRLAGRTYEQYF.